Following are 13 T cell receptor beta chains from one sample sequenced in a study of CD8+ T cells in alopecia areata. Extraction and reverse transcription of RNA yielded cDNA as the sequencing template. Here immunoSEQ multiplex PCR was the method, and the copy in TCRdb shows in-frame clones only, minus some. Of over 150,000 clones in the sample, approximately 60% were seen once. Documented treatment: oral pan-JAK inhibitor, 5-10 mg twice daily. This specimen consisted of CD4+ T cells sorted from blood, obtained at week 4, from a patient treated with tofacitinib. The receptors originated from a human donor with alopecia areata.

The chain uses TRBV29-1 and TRBJ2-7; 9 bases fit TRBD1. Trimming at V came to 8 bases and at J to 5 bases, leaving 10 bases not matched to a gene. The CDR3 covers 13 residues. CDR1 and CDR2 (germline): SQVTM, ANQGSEA. CDR3 amino acids: CSFSGQGRHEQYF. The CDR3 DNA follows: TGCAGCTTCTCGGGACAGGGTCGCCACGAGCAGTACTTC.

The V gene is TRBV19, the J gene TRBJ2-5; tentatively, D is TRBD1 or TRBD2 (5 bases each). Germline-derived CDR1 and CDR2 are LNHDA and SQIVND (reference sequence). The V end was cut by 9 bases, the J end by 4 bases, with 15 bases between. This CDR3 is built from 13 residues. The CDR3 DNA is TGTGCCAGCGCTGTGAGGGACCGAGAGACCCAGTACTTC. Protein product: CASAVRDRETQYF.

This clone was detected once. V is TRBV7-9 and J is TRBJ1-2; TRBD1 aligns across 7 bases. There are 12 residues in the CDR3. V trimming: 4 bases; J trimming: 8 bases; junction bases outside the gene matches: 4. Germline values: CDR1 SEHNR, CDR2 FQNEAQ (reference sequence). CDR3 DNA: TGTGCCAGCAGCTCGGACAGGTCAGGCTACACCTTC. This gives the protein CASSSDRSGYTF. Full variable domain (remainder filled in from reference TRBV7-9 and TRBJ1-2): DTGVSQNPRHKITKRGQNVTFRCDPISEHNRLYWYRQTLGQGPEFLTYFQNEAQLEKSRLLSDRFSAERPKGSFSTLEIQRTEQGDSAMYLCASSSDRSGYTFGSGTRLTVV.

This chain uses TRBV30 with TRBJ2-5; the D gene is possibly TRBD2 (5 bases). The germline V and J ends were trimmed by 2 bases and 7 bases, with 11 bases remaining between them. CDR1 GTSNPN and CDR2 SVGIG come from the germline V gene (reference sequence). This CDR3 has 12 residues. The CDR3 region has the DNA TGTGCCTGGAGTTCTCCTCGGGGGACCCAGTACTTC. Protein product: CAWSSPRGTQYF.

The chain employs TRBV7-2 and TRBJ2-3, with D perhaps TRBD2 (5 bases). Germline CDR1 and CDR2: SGHTA and FQGNSA. This CDR3 has 15 amino acids. Trimming left V 1 base short and J 0 bases short, with 8 bases between. The CDR3 loop reads CASSLVSGSTDTQYF. CDR3 nucleotides: TGTGCCAGCAGCTTAGTCTCGGGAAGCACAGATACGCAGTATTTT.

This clone has more than one count but fewer than ten. The J gene is TRBJ2-7, the V gene TRBV27, with D perhaps given as TRBD1 or TRBD2 (5 bases each). The length of the CDR3 is 14 residues. CDR1 and CDR2 from the germline V gene are MNHEY and SMNVEV (reference sequence). V was cut by 4 bases and J by 0 bases, with 10 bases left in between. CDR3 sequence (DNA): TGTGCCAGCAGTTGGGACGGACGCTCCTACGAGCAGTACTTC. Its protein is CASSWDGRSYEQYF.

The J gene is TRBJ2-1, the V gene TRBV29-1; the match to TRBD1 covers 11 bases. Trimming at V came to 3 bases and at J to 7 bases, leaving 2 bases not matched to a gene. CDR1 SQVTM and CDR2 ANQGSEA come from the germline V gene. This CDR3 has 13 residues. CDR3 in amino acids: CSVDGQGANEQFF. CDR3 in DNA: TGCAGCGTTGACGGACAGGGGGCGAATGAGCAGTTCTTC.

The chain is built from TRBV29-1 and TRBJ2-7, with TRBD2 matching over 8 bases. CDR1 and CDR2 from the germline V gene are SQVTM and ANQGSEA. V gave up 4 bases and J gave up 7 bases; unmatched junction bases: 12. There are 14 residues in the CDR3. The CDR3 coding sequence is TGCAGCGTTGGCATTAGCGGGATTAGTGGGGAGCAGTACTTC. Translated: CSVGISGISGEQYF.

This rearrangement joins TRBV7-2 to TRBJ2-3; TRBD2 aligns across 8 bases. The V gene end was trimmed by 5 bases and the J gene end by 6 bases; junction bases not matched to a gene: 7. The germline CDR1 and CDR2 sequences are SGHTA and FQGNSA. The CDR3 length is 14 residues. The DNA for the CDR3 is TGTGCCAGCAGCCCGGGACTAGGAGCCGATACGCAGTATTTT. Its protein product is CASSPGLGADTQYF. Based on the CDR3 plus reference TRBV7-2 and TRBJ2-3, the full variable domain is GAGVSQSPSNKVTEKGKDVELRCDPISGHTALYWYRQSLGQGLEFLIYFQGNSAPDKSGLPSDRFSAERTGGSVSTLTIQRTQQEDSAVYLCASSPGLGADTQYFGPGTRLTVL.

This clone appeared a few times. The chain joins TRBV15 to TRBJ1-1; possibly TRBD1 for D (6 bases). Germline V gene lookup returns CDR1 LNHNV and CDR2 YYDKDF (reference sequence). The CDR3 runs 14 residues. Trimming removed 0 bases at V and 1 base at J, with 6 bases between. CDR3 in DNA: TGTGCCACCAGCAGAGAGGACAGGAACACTGAAGCTTTCTTT. Translation: CATSREDRNTEAFF.

On this clone: The sample contains more than one DNA sequence encoding this CDR3. This chain uses TRBV20-1 with TRBJ2-3; no clear D. Germline-derived CDR1 and CDR2 are DFQATT and SNEGSKA (reference sequence). Trimming removed 2 bases from V and 4 bases from J, with 4 bases in between. The CDR3 is made up of 11 amino acids. The DNA for the CDR3 is TGCAGTGCTAGAAGGGCAGATACGCAGTATTTT. This encodes CSARRADTQYF.

This clone occurred a few times. Here the CDR3 DNA reads TGCAGCGTGGGGCTGGGGGCTCGGTATGGCTACACCTTC. It is translated as CSVGLGARYGYTF. The chain employs TRBV29-1 and TRBJ1-2, with a possible D match to TRBD1 (6 bases). Germline V CDR1 and CDR2: SQVTM, ANQGSEA. The CDR3 has 13 residues. The V end was cut by 6 bases, the J end by 5 bases, with 16 bases between.

The chain combines TRBV9 with TRBJ2-1, with D possibly being TRBD2 (6 bases). The CDR3 has 16 amino acids. The ends were cut back, 0 bases at V and 3 bases at J, with 13 bases in the middle. From germline, CDR1 is SGDLS and CDR2 YYNGEE. CDR3 DNA: TGTGCCAGCAGCGTAGTTGGCGGGACGGTCTACAATGAGCAGTTCTTC. This encodes CASSVVGGTVYNEQFF.